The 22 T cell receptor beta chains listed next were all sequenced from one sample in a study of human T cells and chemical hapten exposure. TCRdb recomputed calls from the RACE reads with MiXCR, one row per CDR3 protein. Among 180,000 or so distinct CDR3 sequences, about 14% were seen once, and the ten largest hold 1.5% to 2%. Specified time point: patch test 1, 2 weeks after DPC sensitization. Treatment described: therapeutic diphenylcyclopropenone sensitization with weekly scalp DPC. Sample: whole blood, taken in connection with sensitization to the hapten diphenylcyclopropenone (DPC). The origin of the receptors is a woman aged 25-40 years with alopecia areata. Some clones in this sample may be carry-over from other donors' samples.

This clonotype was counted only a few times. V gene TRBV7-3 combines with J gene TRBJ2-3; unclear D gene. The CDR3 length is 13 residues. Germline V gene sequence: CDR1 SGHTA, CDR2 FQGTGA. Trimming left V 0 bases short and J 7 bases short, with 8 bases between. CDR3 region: CASSLTRRNTQYF. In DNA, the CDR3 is TGTGCCAGCAGCTTAACGAGAAGGAATACGCAGTATTTT.

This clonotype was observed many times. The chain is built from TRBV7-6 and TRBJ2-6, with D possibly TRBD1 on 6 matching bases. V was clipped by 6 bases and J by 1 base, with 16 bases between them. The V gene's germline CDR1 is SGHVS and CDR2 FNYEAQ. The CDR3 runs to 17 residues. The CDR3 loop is CASSPGGQMSGANVLTF. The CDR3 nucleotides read TGTGCCAGCAGTCCAGGTGGACAGATGTCTGGGGCCAACGTCCTGACTTTC.

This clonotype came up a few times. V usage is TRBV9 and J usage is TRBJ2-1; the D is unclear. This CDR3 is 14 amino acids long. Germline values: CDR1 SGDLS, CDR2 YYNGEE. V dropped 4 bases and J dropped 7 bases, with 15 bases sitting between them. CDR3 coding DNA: TGTGCCAGCAGCCTTAGACCGGAATTGAATGAGCAGTTCTTC. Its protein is CASSLRPELNEQFF.

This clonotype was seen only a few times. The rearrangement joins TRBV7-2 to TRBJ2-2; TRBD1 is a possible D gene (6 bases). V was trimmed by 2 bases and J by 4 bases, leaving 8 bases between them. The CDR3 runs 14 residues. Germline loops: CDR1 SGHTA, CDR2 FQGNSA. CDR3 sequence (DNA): TGTGCCAGCAGCTTATCACAGGGCACCGGGGAGCTGTTTTTT. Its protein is CASSLSQGTGELFF.

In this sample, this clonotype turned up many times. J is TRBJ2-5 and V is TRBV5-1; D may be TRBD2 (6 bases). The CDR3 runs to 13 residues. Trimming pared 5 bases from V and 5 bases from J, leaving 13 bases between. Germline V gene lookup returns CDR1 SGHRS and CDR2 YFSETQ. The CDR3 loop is CASSLRGRETQYF. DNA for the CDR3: TGCGCCAGCAGTCTCCGGGGGAGGGAGACCCAGTACTTC.

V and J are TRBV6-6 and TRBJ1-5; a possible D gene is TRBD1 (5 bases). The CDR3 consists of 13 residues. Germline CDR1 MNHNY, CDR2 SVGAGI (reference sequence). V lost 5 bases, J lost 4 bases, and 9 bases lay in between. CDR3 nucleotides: TGTGCCAGCAGTGAACAGGTTAATCAGCCCCAGCATTTT. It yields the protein CASSEQVNQPQHF.

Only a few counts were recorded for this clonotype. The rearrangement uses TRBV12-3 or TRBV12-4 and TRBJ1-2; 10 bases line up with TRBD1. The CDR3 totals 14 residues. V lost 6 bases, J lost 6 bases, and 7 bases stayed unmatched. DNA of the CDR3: TGTGCCAGCAGCACCGGGACAGGGGTGAATGGCTACACCTTC. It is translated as CASSTGTGVNGYTF.

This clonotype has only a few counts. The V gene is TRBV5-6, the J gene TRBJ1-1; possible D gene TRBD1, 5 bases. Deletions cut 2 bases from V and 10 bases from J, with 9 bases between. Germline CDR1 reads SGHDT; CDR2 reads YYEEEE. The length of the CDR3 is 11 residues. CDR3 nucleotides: TGTGCCAGCAGCTTCAGACAGTCAGCTTTCTTT. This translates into CASSFRQSAFF. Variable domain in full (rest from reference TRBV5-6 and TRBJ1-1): DAGVTQSPTHLIKTRGQQVTLRCSPKSGHDTVSWYQQALGQGPQFIFQYYEEEERQRGNFPDRFSGHQFPNYSSELNVNALLLGDSALYLCASSFRQSAFFGQGTRLTVV.

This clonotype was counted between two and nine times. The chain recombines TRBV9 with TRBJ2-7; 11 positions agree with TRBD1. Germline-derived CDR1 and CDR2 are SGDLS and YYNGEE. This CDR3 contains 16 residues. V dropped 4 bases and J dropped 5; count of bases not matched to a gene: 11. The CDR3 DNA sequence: TGTGCCAGCAGCTTCCGCGAGGGACAGGGGGGCGACGAGCAGTACTTC. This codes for CASSFREGQGGDEQYF.

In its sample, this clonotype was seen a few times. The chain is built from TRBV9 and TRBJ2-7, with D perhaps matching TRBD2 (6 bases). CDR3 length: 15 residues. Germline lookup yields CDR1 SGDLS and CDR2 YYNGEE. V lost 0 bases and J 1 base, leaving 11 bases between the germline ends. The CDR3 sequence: CASSVGGSGSYEQYF. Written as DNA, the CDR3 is TGTGCCAGCAGCGTAGGCGGTAGCGGATCCTACGAGCAGTACTTC.

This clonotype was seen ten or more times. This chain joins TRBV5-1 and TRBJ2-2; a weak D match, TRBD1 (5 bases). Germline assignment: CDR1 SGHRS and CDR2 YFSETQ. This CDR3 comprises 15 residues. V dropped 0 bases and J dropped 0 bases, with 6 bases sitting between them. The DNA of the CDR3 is TGCGCCAGCAGCTTGGGCAGGGCGAACACCGGGGAGCTGTTTTTT. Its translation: CASSLGRANTGELFF. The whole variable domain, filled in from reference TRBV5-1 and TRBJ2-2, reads KAGVTQTPRYLIKTRGQQVTLSCSPISGHRSVSWYQQTPGQGLQFLFEYFSETQRNKGNFPGRFSGRQFSNSRSEMNVSTLELGDSALYLCASSLGRANTGELFFGEGSRLTVL.

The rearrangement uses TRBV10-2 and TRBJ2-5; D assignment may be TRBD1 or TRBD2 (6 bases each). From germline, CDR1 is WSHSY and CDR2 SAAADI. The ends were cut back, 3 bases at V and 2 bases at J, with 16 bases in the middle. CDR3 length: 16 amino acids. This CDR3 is CASSELGGRSQETQYF. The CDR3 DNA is TGCGCCAGCAGTGAATTGGGGGGCAGGAGTCAAGAGACCCAGTACTTC.

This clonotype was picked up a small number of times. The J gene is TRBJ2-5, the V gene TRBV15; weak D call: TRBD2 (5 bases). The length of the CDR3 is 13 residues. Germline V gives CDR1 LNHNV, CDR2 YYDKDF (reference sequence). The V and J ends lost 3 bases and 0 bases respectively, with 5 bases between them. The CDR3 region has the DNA TGTGCCACCAGCAGGAGGGACCAAGAGACCCAGTACTTC. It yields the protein CATSRRDQETQYF.

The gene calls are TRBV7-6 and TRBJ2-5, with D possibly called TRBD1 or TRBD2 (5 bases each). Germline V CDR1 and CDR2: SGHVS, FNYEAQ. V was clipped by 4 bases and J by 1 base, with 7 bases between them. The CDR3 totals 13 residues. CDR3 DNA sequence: TGTGCCAGCAGCTATGGGACCCAAGAGACCCAGTACTTC. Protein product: CASSYGTQETQYF.

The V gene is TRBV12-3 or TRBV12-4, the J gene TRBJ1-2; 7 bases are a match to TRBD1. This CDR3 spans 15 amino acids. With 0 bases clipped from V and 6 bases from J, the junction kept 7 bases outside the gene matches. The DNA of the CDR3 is TGTGCCAGCAGTTTAGCGCTAGGGGGCGTAGATGGCTACACCTTC. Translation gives CASSLALGGVDGYTF.

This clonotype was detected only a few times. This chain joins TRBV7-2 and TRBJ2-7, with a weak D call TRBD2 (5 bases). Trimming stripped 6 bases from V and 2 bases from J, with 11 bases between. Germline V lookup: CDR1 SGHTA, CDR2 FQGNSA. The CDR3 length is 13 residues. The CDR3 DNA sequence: TGTGCCAGCAGTCCGGGATTCACCTACGAGCAGTACTTC. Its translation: CASSPGFTYEQYF.

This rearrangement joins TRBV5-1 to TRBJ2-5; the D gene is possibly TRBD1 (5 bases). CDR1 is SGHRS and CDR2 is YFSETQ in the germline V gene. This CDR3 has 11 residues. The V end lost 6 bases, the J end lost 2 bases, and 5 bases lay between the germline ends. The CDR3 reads CASKGQETQYF. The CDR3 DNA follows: TGCGCCAGCAAGGGGCAAGAGACCCAGTACTTC.

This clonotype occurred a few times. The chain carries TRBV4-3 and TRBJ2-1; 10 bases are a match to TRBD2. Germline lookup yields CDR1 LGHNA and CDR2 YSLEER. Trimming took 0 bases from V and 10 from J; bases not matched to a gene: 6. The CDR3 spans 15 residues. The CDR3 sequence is CASSQDPPGLAEQFF. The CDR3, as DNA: TGCGCCAGCAGCCAAGATCCCCCGGGACTAGCGGAGCAGTTCTTC.

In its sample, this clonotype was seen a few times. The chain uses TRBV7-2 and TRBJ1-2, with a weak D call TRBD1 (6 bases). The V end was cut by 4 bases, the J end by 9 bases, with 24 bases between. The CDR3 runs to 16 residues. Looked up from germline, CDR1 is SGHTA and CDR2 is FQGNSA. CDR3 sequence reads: CASSYHQTGFRTSYTF. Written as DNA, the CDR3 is TGTGCCAGCAGCTACCACCAGACAGGTTTTCGTACGAGCTACACCTTC.

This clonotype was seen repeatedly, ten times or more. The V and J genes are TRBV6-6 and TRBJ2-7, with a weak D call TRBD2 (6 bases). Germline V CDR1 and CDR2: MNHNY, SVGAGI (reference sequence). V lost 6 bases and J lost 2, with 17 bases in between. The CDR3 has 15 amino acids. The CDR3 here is CASSWREQEAYEQYF. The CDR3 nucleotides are TGTGCCAGCAGCTGGAGGGAACAGGAGGCCTACGAGCAGTACTTC.

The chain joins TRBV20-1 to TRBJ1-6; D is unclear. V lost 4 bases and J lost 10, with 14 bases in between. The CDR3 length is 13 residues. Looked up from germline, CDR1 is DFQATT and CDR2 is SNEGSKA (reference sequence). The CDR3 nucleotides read TGCAGTGCTACCCAAGGTTCTGAATCACCCCTCCACTTT. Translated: CSATQGSESPLHF.

The CDR3 region has the DNA TGTGCCAGCAAAACACAACCCTACGAGCAGTACTTC. It translates to CASKTQPYEQYF. The rearrangement links TRBV6-1 to TRBJ2-7; D remains unclear. Trimming left V 7 bases short and J 2 bases short, with 9 bases between. This CDR3 is built from 12 residues. Germline values: CDR1 MNHNS, CDR2 SASEGT.